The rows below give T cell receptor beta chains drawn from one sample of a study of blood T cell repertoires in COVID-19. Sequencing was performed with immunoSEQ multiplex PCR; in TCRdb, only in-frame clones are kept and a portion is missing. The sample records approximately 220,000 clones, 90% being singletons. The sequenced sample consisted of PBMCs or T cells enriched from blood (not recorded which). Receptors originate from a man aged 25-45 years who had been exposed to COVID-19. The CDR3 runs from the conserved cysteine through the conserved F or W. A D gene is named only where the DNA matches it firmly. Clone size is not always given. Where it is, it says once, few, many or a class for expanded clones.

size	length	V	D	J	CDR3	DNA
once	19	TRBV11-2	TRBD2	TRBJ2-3	CASSPIRRLAGAFTDTQYF	TGTGCCAGCAGCCCCATTCGACGACTAGCGGGGGCCTTCACAGATACGCAGTATTTT
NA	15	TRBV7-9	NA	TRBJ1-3	CASSLVSGSGNTIYF	TGTGCCAGCAGCTTAGTTAGCGGATCTGGAAACACCATATATTTT
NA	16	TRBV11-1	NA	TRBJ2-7	CASSLTREPLVYEQYF	TGTGCCAGCAGCCTCACCAGGGAACCTCTTGTCTACGAGCAGTACTTC
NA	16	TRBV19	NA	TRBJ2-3	CASSRGGTGRTDTQYF	TGTGCCAGTAGTAGGGGAGGGACAGGACGCACAGATACGCAGTATTTT
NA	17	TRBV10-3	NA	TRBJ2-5	CAIRKGQTGHQKETQYF	TGTGCCATCAGAAAGGGTCAGACGGGACACCAAAAAGAGACCCAGTACTTC
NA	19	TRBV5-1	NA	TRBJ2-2	CASRKPGLESRRHTGELFF	TGCGCCAGCAGAAAACCGGGTCTTGAATCGCGAAGACACACCGGGGAGCTGTTTTTT
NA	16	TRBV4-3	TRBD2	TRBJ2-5	CASSQETGLDWETQYF	TGCGCCAGCAGCCAAGAAACCGGACTAGATTGGGAGACCCAGTACTTC
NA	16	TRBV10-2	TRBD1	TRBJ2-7	CASSETHRGLRYEQYF	TGCGCCAGCAGTGAGACACACAGGGGTCTGAGGTACGAGCAGTACTTC
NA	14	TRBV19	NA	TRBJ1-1	CASSIGSRNTEAFF	TGTGCCAGTAGTATAGGGAGCCGGAACACTGAAGCTTTCTTT
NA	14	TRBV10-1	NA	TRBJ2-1	CASSDRSRVAEQFF	TGCGCCAGCAGTGATAGGTCCCGGGTTGCCGAGCAGTTCTTC
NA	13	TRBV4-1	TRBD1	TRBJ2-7	CASSLTGGNEQYF	TGCGCCAGCAGCCTGACAGGGGGCAACGAGCAGTACTTC
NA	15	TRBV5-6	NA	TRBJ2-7	CASSALALSSYEQYF	TGTGCCAGCAGCGCACTAGCTTTAAGCTCCTACGAGCAGTACTTC
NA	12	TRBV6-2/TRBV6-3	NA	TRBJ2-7	CASSYSYGEQYF	TGTGCCAGCAGTTACTCATACGGCGAGCAGTACTTC
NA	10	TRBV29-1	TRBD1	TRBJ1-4	CSVFAGQMFF	TGCAGCGTGTTCGCGGGACAGATGTTTTTT
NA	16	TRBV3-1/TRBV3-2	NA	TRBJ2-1	CASSQDQDSSYNEQFF	TGTGCCAGCAGCCAAGATCAGGACTCGTCCTACAATGAGCAGTTCTTC
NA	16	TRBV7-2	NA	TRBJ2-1	CASSLGGQPLENEQFF	TGTGCCAGCAGCTTAGGAGGACAACCGCTAGAGAATGAGCAGTTCTTC